A single sample is the source of the 18 T cell receptor beta chains below, sequenced in a study of T cells in Graves' hyperthyroidism and ophthalmopathy. Amplification of TCR beta CDR3 regions used RNA as the template. The TCR CDR3 was amplified in a first-round RT-PCR using the HTBI primer set. TCRdb reanalysed the multiplex PCR reads using MiXCR and keeps one entry per CDR3 protein. The sample consists of roughly 800,000 distinct CDR3 sequences, around 38% of them appearing once. Specimen: blood. The receptors originated from a man in his late teens or twenties with Graves' hyperthyroidism.

This clonotype was seen repeatedly, ten times or more. This chain connects TRBV29-1 to TRBJ2-5; D gene uncertain. The CDR3 is 11 amino acids. V dropped 4 bases and J dropped 9 bases, with 12 bases sitting between them. The germline gives CDR1 SQVTM, CDR2 ANQGSEA. The CDR3 nucleotides are TGCAGCGTTGGACCGCACCCGGCCCAGTACTTC. Its protein product is CSVGPHPAQYF.

The chain has TRBV5-6 and TRBJ2-5, with D possibly TRBD2 on 5 matching bases. Trimming removed 0 bases from V and 2 bases from J, with 11 bases in between. The CDR3 length is 15 residues. CDR1 and CDR2 (germline): SGHDT, YYEEEE. CDR3 amino acids: CASSLGQAEQETQYF. CDR3 nucleotides: TGTGCCAGCAGCTTGGGACAAGCGGAACAAGAGACCCAGTACTTC.

The rearrangement uses TRBV7-8 and TRBJ2-6; 8 bases map to TRBD2. The CDR3 has 18 residues. The germline V gene encodes CDR1 SGHVS and CDR2 FQNEAQ. After removal of 9 bases from V and 1 base from J, the junction contained 14 bases not matched to a gene. The CDR3 DNA is TGTGCCAGTAAAGCTCGGGGGGGAGGGCCGTCTGGGGCCAACGTCCTGACTTTC. This codes for CASKARGGGPSGANVLTF.

This clonotype was counted between two and nine times. V gene TRBV6-5 combines with J gene TRBJ1-5, with a possible D match to TRBD1 (6 bases). The CDR3 length is 17 residues. V was trimmed by 5 bases and J by 0 bases, leaving 17 bases between them. Germline V gene lookup returns CDR1 MNHEY and CDR2 SVGAGI. CDR3 sequence (DNA): TGTGCCAGCAGTACCCGGACAGAGACTGATAGCAATCAGCCCCAGCATTTT. It translates to CASSTRTETDSNQPQHF.

In its sample, this clonotype was seen many times. The DNA for the CDR3 is TGTGCCAGCAGTGAAGCGCTTTACCCTGAGCCAGGGAGGGCTGAAGCTTTCTTT. It yields the protein CASSEALYPEPGRAEAFF. The rearrangement links TRBV2 to TRBJ1-1; possibly TRBD1 for D (5 bases). Germline V CDR1 and CDR2: SNHLY, FYNNEI. This CDR3 spans 18 amino acids. Trimming left V 0 bases short and J 6 bases short, with 23 bases between.

The V gene is TRBV12-3 or TRBV12-4, the J gene TRBJ1-3; no firm D call. This CDR3 is 17 amino acids long. Trimming took off 5 bases at V and 0 bases at J, with 17 bases between the two ends. CDR3 coding DNA: TGTGCCAGCAGTGAATTTGGGTACGATCGCTCTGGAAACACCATATATTTT. Its translation: CASSEFGYDRSGNTIYF.

This clonotype turned up a few times. The rearrangement joins TRBV2 to TRBJ2-2; 8 nucleotides match TRBD1. CDR3 length: 16 residues. Looked up from germline, CDR1 is SNHLY and CDR2 is FYNNEI. The V and J ends lost 6 bases and 4 bases, in that order; junction bases with no gene match: 10. The CDR3: CASSPRTGSSTGELFF. In DNA form, the CDR3 reads TGTGCCAGCAGCCCCAGGACAGGGAGCAGCACCGGGGAGCTGTTTTTT. Filled out from reference TRBV2 and TRBJ2-2, the complete variable domain reads EPEVTQTPSHQVTQMGQEVILRCVPISNHLYFYWYRQILGQKVEFLVSFYNNEISEKSEIFDDQFSVERPDGSNFTLKIRSTKLEDSAMYFCASSPRTGSSTGELFFGEGSRLTVL.

Regarding this clonotype: This clone may be a read error of a much larger clone one base away. The chain joins TRBV12-3 or TRBV12-4 to TRBJ2-7; 7 positions agree with TRBD1. The CDR3 is 13 residues long. The V and J ends lost 6 bases and 6 bases, in that order; junction bases with no gene match: 8. The CDR3, as DNA: TGTGCCAGCAGGTCCGGGACAGTGGGCGAGCAGTACTTC. Amino acid sequence: CASRSGTVGEQYF.

The chain has TRBV12-3 or TRBV12-4 and TRBJ2-5; the match to TRBD2 covers 14 bases. The CDR3 runs 19 residues. V trimming: 2 bases; J trimming: 0 bases; junction bases outside the gene matches: 8. DNA for the CDR3: TGTGCCAGCAGTTTACCCGGGACTAGCGGGGGACAGTACCAAGAGACCCAGTACTTC. It specifies CASSLPGTSGGQYQETQYF.

The chain recombines TRBV12-3 or TRBV12-4 with TRBJ2-5, with D perhaps matching TRBD2 (5 bases). CDR3 size: 14 residues. The CDR3 DNA reads as TGTGCTAGTGGTTTGGGAACTAGTGGAGAGACCCAGTACTTC. It translates to CASGLGTSGETQYF.

The DNA of the CDR3 is TGCAGTGCTAGACCTCTTAATGAAAAACTGTTTTTT. It specifies CSARPLNEKLFF. The V gene is TRBV20-1, the J gene TRBJ1-4; D is ambiguous. V lost 2 bases to trimming and J lost 4 bases, with 5 bases between them. The germline CDR1 and CDR2 sequences are DFQATT and SNEGSKA (reference sequence). The CDR3 consists of 12 residues.

This clonotype was picked up many times. The chain couples TRBV10-3 to TRBJ1-5, with no clear D. The CDR3 sequence is 12 residues long. The ends were cut back, 6 bases at V and 4 bases at J, with 7 bases in the middle. Per the germline V gene, CDR1 is ENHRY and CDR2 is SYGVKD. CDR3 region: CAISRGNQPQHF. Written as DNA, the CDR3 is TGTGCCATCAGCAGAGGTAATCAGCCCCAGCATTTT.

This chain links TRBV12-3 or TRBV12-4 with TRBJ2-7; D is possibly TRBD1 (5 bases). The V and J ends lost 5 bases and 3 bases respectively, with 17 bases between them. CDR3 length: 15 amino acids. The CDR3 protein is CASSESGFNHYEQYF. DNA of the CDR3: TGTGCCAGCAGTGAATCAGGGTTTAACCACTACGAGCAGTACTTC.

The rearrangement joins TRBV7-2 to TRBJ2-2, with TRBD2 as a possible D gene (6 bases). CDR3 length: 15 residues. Germline CDR1 is SGHTA and CDR2 is FQGNSA. Trimming took off 3 bases at V and 1 base at J, with 9 bases between the two ends. The CDR3, as DNA: TGTGCCAGCAGCTTCTGGGACTTGAACACCGGGGAGCTGTTTTTT. Translated: CASSFWDLNTGELFF. The full variable domain, rest sourced from reference TRBV7-2 and TRBJ2-2, is GAGVSQSPSNKVTEKGKDVELRCDPISGHTALYWYRQSLGQGLEFLIYFQGNSAPDKSGLPSDRFSAERTGGSVSTLTIQRTQQEDSAVYLCASSFWDLNTGELFFGEGSRLTVL.

About this clonotype itself: A junction boundary mismatches the germline segment, possibly from a read error. The DNA for the CDR3 is TGTGCTAGCATCCCTCGGAATGGGGGGACCCAGTACTTC. It yields the protein CASIPRNGGTQYF. The chain carries TRBV11-2 and TRBJ2-5; possibly TRBD1 or TRBD2 for D (5 bases each). CDR3 length: 13 residues. Looked up from germline, CDR1 is SGHAT and CDR2 is FQNNGV.

This clonotype was detected only a few times. The CDR3 nucleotides read TGTGCCAGCAGCGTAGCTCTAGCGGGAGAACACGAGCAGTACTTC. Protein sequence: CASSVALAGEHEQYF. The V call is TRBV9, the J call TRBJ2-7; 10 nucleotides agree with TRBD2. Germline V gene data show CDR1 as SGDLS and CDR2 as YYNGEE. The V and J ends lost 0 bases and 5 bases, in that order; junction bases with no gene match: 5. The CDR3 is 15 amino acids.

The chain couples TRBV27 to TRBJ1-1; D unclear. Germline V gene data show CDR1 as MNHEY and CDR2 as SMNVEV (reference sequence). V lost 3 bases to trimming and J lost 3 bases, with 11 bases between them. The CDR3 loop spans 14 amino acids. As DNA, the CDR3 is TGTGCCAGCAGTTTCGGTTCTGGGTACACTGAAGCTTTCTTT. Its protein product is CASSFGSGYTEAFF.

The chain has TRBV15 and TRBJ2-3; D not resolved. CDR1 and CDR2 from the germline V gene are LNHNV and YYDKDF (reference sequence). V gave up 5 bases and J gave up 2 bases, with 5 bases separating them. This CDR3 has 12 residues. CDR3 DNA: TGTGCCACCAGCGCCCCCACAGATACGCAGTATTTT. The encoded protein is CATSAPTDTQYF.